The entry below describes one T cell receptor beta chain. Its antigen is not identified. Nominal health characterized the donors when sampled, though unrecorded immune exposures were likely. The PCR had 60 Vbeta and 13 Jbeta primers. Profiled with immunoSEQ multiplex PCR; TCRdb holds only in-frame clones, not every one. The sample records more than 75,000 clones, around 68% being singletons. This entry belongs to a study of cytomegalovirus exposure and HLA in healthy donors. Unmatched junction bases numbered 2, after V lost 6 bases and J lost 3 bases. The CDR3 is 13 amino acids. Germline-derived CDR1 and CDR2 are MNHNS and SASEGT. Study-level findings and limits: Most TCR sequences showed up rarely, but some public TCRs showed up in many donors.

The sequenced material came from PBMCs. V usage is TRBV6-1 and J usage is TRBJ1-2, with TRBD1 matching over 9 bases. This clonotype was obtained from a man aged 40-49 years in good health and CMV-seropositive. The CDR3 region is CASSRQGDYGYTF. The CDR3, as DNA: TGTGCCAGCAGCAGACAGGGGGACTATGGCTACACCTTC.